This TCR beta chain was captured in a study of a mutant IDH1 vaccine in newly diagnosed glioma. Study-wide context: Patients were pretreated with radiotherapy, temozolomide, or both, mostly both.

Time point noted: week 47, end of study. With topical imiquimod, each dose of the vaccine consisted of 300 ug of mutant IDH1 20-mer peptide. About this clone: Its antigen is unidentified.

TCRdb keeps only in-frame clones here, not all; method: immunoSEQ multiplex PCR. The sample has approximately 60,000 clones, over 80% seen once. The CDR3 is 13 amino acids. V was clipped by 0 bases and J by 6 bases, with 6 bases between them. Germline CDR1 SGDLS, CDR2 YYNGEE. This sequence originates from a woman aged 50 to 65 with glioma. The chain joins TRBV9 to TRBJ2-2, with a tentative D call TRBD2 (5 bases). The sample was PBMCs, taken from a glioma patient whose treatment included an IDH1 peptide vaccine. This chain's CDR3 is CASSVGGSGELFF. DNA of the CDR3: TGTGCCAGCAGCGTAGGCGGGTCCGGGGAGCTGTTTTTT.